A selection of T cell receptor beta chains follows, all from one sample in a study of OX40 agonist ivuxolimab in advanced cancers. Method: immunoSEQ multiplex PCR; TCRdb's copy keeps in-frame clones and lacks some. The sample lists roughly 34,000 clones, 65% to 75% occurring once. Source: CD4+ or CD8+ T cells sorted from blood, taken in a trial of the OX40 agonist ivuxolimab. Receptors were obtained from an adult with an advanced solid tumor such as melanoma, head and neck, liver or kidney cancer. Both conserved end residues are trimmed from each CDR3.

v_gene	j_gene	len	CDR3aa
TRBV30	TRBJ2-5	13	AWSRAGAYQETQY
TRBV25-1	TRBJ1-1	11	ASTPRQNTEAF
TRBV5-4	TRBJ1-2	11	ASSSDRGWGYT
TRBV6-1	TRBJ1-5	13	ASSADGQGGQPQH
TRBV18	TRBJ1-4	13	ASSPRRQGHEKLF
TRBV6-1	TRBJ2-6	15	ASSELVGKRGANVLT
TRBV9	TRBJ2-1	13	ASSVGDRGRDEQF
TRBV28	TRBJ1-6	11	ASRGHDNSPLH
TRBV2	TRBJ2-1	14	ASSEASSGGAGEQF
TRBV28	TRBJ1-2	15	ASSLVTLRLGNYGYT
TRBV19	TRBJ1-2	11	ASTTAINYGYT
TRBV21-1	TRBJ2-2	14	ASSKARYSNTGELF
TRBV19	TRBJ2-1	11	ASSIGSWNEQF
TRBV18	TRBJ1-1	13	ASSPPGQGQSEAF
TRBV18	TRBJ1-6	12	ASIFRGRWRTLH
TRBV7-6	TRBJ2-2	11	ASSQKNTGELF
TRBV21-1	TRBJ1-2	15	ASSSAGQGHVWYGYT
TRBV7-2	TRBJ1-2	10	ASSSTDYGYT
TRBV5-4	TRBJ2-3	12	ASSLYLSTDTQY
TRBV5-1	TRBJ2-6	12	ASSLEVGANVLT
TRBV5-1	TRBJ2-1	13	ASSLSGGANNEQF
TRBV7-3	TRBJ2-2	12	ASRGQGSTGELF
TRBV28	TRBJ1-2	11	ASSYGGHYGYT
TRBV11-2	TRBJ2-1	12	ASSLILTFDEQF
TRBV21-1	TRBJ2-7	12	ASSRSVSRDEQY
TRBV18	TRBJ2-5	13	ASSPPSKNQETQY
TRBV5-6	TRBJ2-4	12	ASSLVLAKNIQY
TRBV7-2	TRBJ2-2	14	ASSLVRGGLTGELF
TRBV7-9	TRBJ1-1	9	ASSPRVDAF
TRBV27	TRBJ2-1	12	ASSNGQGWDEQF
TRBV5-4	TRBJ2-7	11	ASSLKGSYEQY
TRBV6-5	TRBJ2-7	12	ASAPAGSFYEQY
TRBV6-6	TRBJ1-1	10	ASSQTGAEAF
TRBV27	TRBJ1-5	12	ASSSSVVRQPQH
TRBV10-1	TRBJ2-1	9	ASGRGNEQF
TRBV9	TRBJ2-5	11	ASSVEGRETQY
TRBV28	TRBJ2-5	14	ASSFQGQGIEETQY
TRBV28	TRBJ2-7	14	ASSQNGLLSSYEQY
TRBV5-1	TRBJ1-1	14	ASSLDKDGGSTEAF
TRBV14	TRBJ2-5	12	ASSQLGRRETQY
TRBV30	TRBJ2-5	10	AWDGGWETQY
TRBV5-4	TRBJ2-3	12	ASTLTTSSDTQY
TRBV25-1	TRBJ1-2	12	ASTRQGAPYGYT
TRBV27	TRBJ1-2	12	ASSFSTGVGGYT
TRBV11-2	TRBJ2-5	13	ASSLDPAGGETQY
TRBV19	TRBJ1-5	13	ASIGGRTFNQPQH
TRBV6-4	TRBJ1-1	11	ASSEIMNTEAF